These 15 T cell receptor beta chains share one sample of origin, sequenced in a study of breast tumors, draining lymph nodes, adjacent tissues. TCRdb redid the calling of the multiplex PCR reads with MiXCR, one entry per CDR3 protein. The repertoire has about 230,000 distinct CDR3 sequences, 32% of them found once; the top ten carry 1.2% to 1.5%. Breast cancer patients provided tissue from their axillary draining lymph nodes. The sequencing input was axillary lymph node tissue. These receptors were taken from a female donor with breast cancer. Some clones in this sample may be carry-over from other donors' samples.

This clonotype came up many times. The J gene is TRBJ2-4, the V gene TRBV4-1, with 10 bases lining up with TRBD1. Trimming took 5 bases from V and 6 from J; bases not matched to a gene: 10. CDR3 length equals 16 residues. CDR1 and CDR2 from the germline V gene are MGHRA and YSYEKL. CDR3 sequence: CASSGPGTGEGNIQYF. The CDR3 bases are TGCGCCAGCAGCGGTCCCGGGACAGGGGAAGGAAACATTCAGTACTTC.

This sequence joins TRBV4-2 and TRBJ2-6, with TRBD2 matching 9 bases. Germline loops: CDR1 LGHNA, CDR2 YNFKEQ. V was clipped by 3 bases and J by 3 bases; unmatched bases: 15. The length of the CDR3 is 20 residues. The CDR3 loop reads CASSQLQRASGRLGANVLTF. Here the CDR3 DNA reads TGTGCCAGCAGCCAGTTACAGCGGGCGAGCGGGAGGCTTGGGGCCAACGTCCTGACTTTC.

This clonotype appeared many times. The genes are TRBV4-1 and TRBJ2-3, with 10 bases identical to TRBD1. The CDR3 is 16 residues long. The V segment lost 3 bases and the J segment 0 bases; nucleotides outside the gene matches: 3. Germline CDR1 and CDR2: MGHRA and YSYEKL. The CDR3 region is CASSQTTGGSTDTQYF. In DNA form, the CDR3 reads TGCGCCAGCAGCCAGACGACAGGGGGCAGCACAGATACGCAGTATTTT.

The rearrangement uses TRBV12-3 or TRBV12-4 and TRBJ1-1; possibly TRBD1 for D (5 bases). V was trimmed by 5 bases and J by 0 bases, leaving 13 bases between them. The CDR3 loop spans 15 amino acids. The CDR3 bases are TGTGCCAGCAGTCAACGGGGACGCCTGAACACTGAAGCTTTCTTT. Protein sequence: CASSQRGRLNTEAFF.

This clonotype was counted at least ten times. The V call is TRBV29-1, the J call TRBJ2-1; TRBD2 might be the D (6 bases). This CDR3 has 11 residues. Germline CDR1 and CDR2: SQVTM and ANQGSEA. The germline V and J ends were trimmed by 7 bases and 9 bases, with 13 bases remaining between them. The DNA for the CDR3 is TGCAGCGCGACGAAGGGAGGTGAGCAGTTCTTC. It translates to CSATKGGEQFF.

The V call is TRBV9, the J call TRBJ2-7; the match to TRBD2 covers 8 bases. The V segment lost 3 bases and the J segment 3 bases; nucleotides outside the gene matches: 8. This CDR3 has 15 residues. Germline V gene sequence: CDR1 SGDLS, CDR2 YYNGEE. Here the CDR3 reads CASSGGVTSVYEQYF. The CDR3 DNA sequence: TGTGCCAGCAGCGGAGGGGTGACTAGCGTCTACGAGCAGTACTTC.

The table lists this clonotype with many counts. This chain uses TRBV20-1 with TRBJ2-1; no clear D. This CDR3 is built from 13 residues. Trimming pared 8 bases from V and 6 bases from J, leaving 17 bases between. Germline V gene lookup returns CDR1 DFQATT and CDR2 SNEGSKA (reference sequence). This chain's CDR3 is CSPDLGSRNEQFF. DNA for the CDR3: TGCAGTCCCGATTTGGGTAGCCGCAATGAGCAGTTCTTC.

There are many counts of this clonotype. V is TRBV11-1 and J is TRBJ2-3, with D perhaps being TRBD1 or TRBD2 (7 bases each). Germline V gene data show CDR1 as SGHAT and CDR2 as FQDESV (reference sequence). This CDR3 is built from 16 residues. Trimming shortened V by 4 bases and J by 2 bases, and 16 bases separated the two germline ends. CDR3 protein: CASSSPGGAYTDTQYF. CDR3 DNA: TGTGCCAGCAGCTCCCCAGGGGGGGCCTACACAGATACGCAGTATTTT.

In its sample, this clonotype was seen many times. The chain uses TRBV10-3 and TRBJ1-4; 7 bases align to TRBD1. Per the germline V gene, CDR1 is ENHRY and CDR2 is SYGVKD. The junction had 5 bases not matched to a gene; V was cut back by 8 bases and J by 8 bases. The CDR3 covers 12 residues. CDR3 DNA sequence: TGTGCCATCGGGCAGGGACAGGAAAAACTGTTTTTT. Amino acids: CAIGQGQEKLFF.

This rearrangement joins TRBV19 to TRBJ1-1; D may be TRBD1 (5 bases). V lost 6 bases and J 5 bases, leaving 16 bases between the germline ends. The CDR3 contains 14 residues. Germline CDR1 LNHDA, CDR2 SQIVND (reference sequence). The CDR3 sequence is CASRRRQRETEAFF. The CDR3 DNA reads TGTGCCAGTAGGCGACGACAGCGTGAGACTGAAGCTTTCTTT.

This clonotype is a singleton in its sample. The junction shows a germline mismatch at one end, possibly a read error. The V and J genes are TRBV7-3 and TRBJ2-2; D could derive from TRBD1 or TRBD2 (5 bases each). The CDR3 runs 16 residues. Looked up from germline, CDR1 is SGHTA and CDR2 is FQGTGA. The CDR3 DNA sequence: TGTGCCAGCAGCTTAGGACAAACATCCTGCACCGGGGAGCTGCTTTTT. Translation: CASSLGQTSCTGELLF.

This clonotype was seen at least ten times. J is TRBJ2-7 and V is TRBV5-1; tentative D call: TRBD2 (6 bases). Trimming pared 3 bases from V and 5 bases from J, leaving 6 bases between. From germline, CDR1 is SGHRS and CDR2 YFSETQ. The CDR3 is made up of 11 amino acids. The CDR3 protein is CASSWGDEQYF. For the CDR3, the DNA is TGCGCCAGCAGCTGGGGGGACGAGCAGTACTTC. Filled out from reference TRBV5-1 and TRBJ2-7, the complete variable domain reads KAGVTQTPRYLIKTRGQQVTLSCSPISGHRSVSWYQQTPGQGLQFLFEYFSETQRNKGNFPGRFSGRQFSNSRSEMNVSTLELGDSALYLCASSWGDEQYFGPGTRLTVT.

The table lists this clonotype with many counts. The genes are TRBV11-3 and TRBJ2-1; 14 bases match TRBD2. The CDR3 is made up of 15 amino acids. The V gene's germline CDR1 is SGHNT and CDR2 YENEEA. V trimming: 6 bases; J trimming: 8 bases; junction bases outside the gene matches: 6. The CDR3 here is CASSQTSGRAYEQFF. Written as DNA, the CDR3 is TGTGCCAGCAGTCAGACTAGCGGGAGGGCCTATGAGCAGTTCTTC.

The chain combines TRBV28 with TRBJ2-5, with 8 bases identical to TRBD1. V was clipped by 5 bases and J by 5 bases; unmatched bases: 13. The germline V gene has CDR1 MDHEN and CDR2 SYDVKM. The CDR3 runs to 16 residues. The CDR3 protein is CASSRGGAGGWETQYF. CDR3 nucleotide sequence: TGTGCCAGCAGTAGAGGAGGGGCAGGGGGCTGGGAGACCCAGTACTTC.

This clonotype was seen a few times. This may come from a read error, since a much larger clone is one base off. This sequence joins TRBV11-1 and TRBJ2-1, with D possibly TRBD2 on 5 matching bases. Germline V gene sequence: CDR1 SGHAT, CDR2 FQDESV (reference sequence). CDR3 length equals 15 residues. Here the CDR3 DNA reads TGTGCCAGCAGCCTAACTAGGGCGGTGCCCAATGGGCAGTTCTTC. It translates to CASSLTRAVPNGQFF.